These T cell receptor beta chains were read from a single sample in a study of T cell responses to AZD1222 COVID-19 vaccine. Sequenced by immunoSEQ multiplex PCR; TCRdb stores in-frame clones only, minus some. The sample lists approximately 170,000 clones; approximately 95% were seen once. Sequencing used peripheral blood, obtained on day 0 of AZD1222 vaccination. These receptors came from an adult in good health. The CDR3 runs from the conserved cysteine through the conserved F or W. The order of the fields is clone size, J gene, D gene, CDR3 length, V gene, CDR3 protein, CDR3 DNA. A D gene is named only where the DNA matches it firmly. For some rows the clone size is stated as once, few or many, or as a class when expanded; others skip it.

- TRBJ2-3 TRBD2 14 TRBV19 CASRIAGGADTQYF TGTGCCAGCCGTATAGCGGGGGGTGCAGATACGCAGTATTTT
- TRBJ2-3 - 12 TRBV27 CASSGITDTQYF TGTGCCAGCAGCGGCATCACAGATACGCAGTATTTT
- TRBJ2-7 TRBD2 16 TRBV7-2 CASSFMTSGSSYEQYF TGTGCCAGCAGCTTCATGACTAGCGGGAGCTCCTACGAGCAGTACTTC
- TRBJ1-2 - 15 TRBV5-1 CASSLAGQAKVGYTF TGCGCCAGCAGCTTGGCGGGACAAGCGAAGGTCGGCTACACCTTC
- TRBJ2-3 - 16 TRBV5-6 CASSTYRASRRDTQYF TGTGCCAGCAGCACCTACCGGGCCTCGAGGAGGGATACGCAGTATTTT
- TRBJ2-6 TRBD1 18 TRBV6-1 CASSEGQGISSGANVLTF TGTGCCAGCAGTGAAGGACAGGGGATCTCCTCTGGGGCCAACGTCCTGACTTTC
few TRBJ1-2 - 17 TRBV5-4 CASSLVQGGLGNYGYTF TGTGCCAGCAGCTTGGTGCAGGGAGGCCTAGGTAACTATGGCTACACCTTC
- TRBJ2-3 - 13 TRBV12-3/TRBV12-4 CASRQGPRDTQYF TGTGCCAGCAGACAGGGACCACGGGATACGCAGTATTTT
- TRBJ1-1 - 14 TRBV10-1 CASSVSRGGTEAFF TGCGCCAGCAGTGTAAGTCGGGGTGGCACTGAAGCTTTCTTT
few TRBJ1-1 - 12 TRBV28 CASSSARTEAFF TGTGCCAGCAGTAGTGCCCGCACTGAAGCTTTCTTT
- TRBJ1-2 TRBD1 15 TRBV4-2 CASSRGTGLVYGYTF TGTGCCAGCAGCCGTGGGACAGGGTTGGTTTATGGCTACACCTTC
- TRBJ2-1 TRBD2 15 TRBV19 CASSTTSAGYNEQFF TGTGCCAGTAGCACCACCTCAGCGGGGTACAATGAGCAGTTCTTC
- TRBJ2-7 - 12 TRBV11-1 CASSPDPYEQYF TGTGCCAGCAGCCCAGACCCCTACGAGCAGTACTTC
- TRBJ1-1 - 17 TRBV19 CASSLGRGPLMNTEAFF TGTGCCAGTAGCCTGGGGAGGGGACCCCTTATGAACACTGAAGCTTTCTTT